This T cell receptor beta chain was observed in a study of blood T cell repertoires in COVID-19. Background on the study: Acute and convalescent COVID-19 samples came from the United States, Italy and Spain. From T cells, B-cell-depleted T cells, or PBMCs came the material, which was cDNA or gDNA.

Study processing details: Amplified reference gene primers provided the basis for estimating nucleated cell counts. Assay: immunoSEQ multiplex PCR; the TCRdb copy retains only in-frame clones and omits some. For V, J and clone size, that table is used; D and trimming come from the DNA. Here the sample spans about 150,000 clones, 65% to 90% being singletons. Germline loops: CDR1 LGHDT, CDR2 YNNKEL (reference sequence). The J segment lost 3 bases and the V segment lost 1 base, leaving 12 bases of the junction unmatched. The CDR3 has 18 amino acids. At least ten counts were recorded for this clone. The sample was peripheral blood. This chain links TRBV3-1 (or the pseudogene TRBV3-2) with TRBJ1-2; 9 bases align to TRBD1. The TCR originated in a woman in her forties or fifties with acute or convalescent COVID-19. CDR3 nucleotides: TGTGCCAGCAGCCAAGGACTTACAAGACAGGGGGTCGACTATGGCTACACCTTC. Translating it yields CASSQGLTRQGVDYGYTF.